This T cell receptor beta chain was sequenced for a study of T cell repertoires in cytomegalovirus infection. Study at large: Signatures in public TCR beta sequences pointed to both CMV infection and matching HLA type.

As concerns this clonotype: The antigen remains unidentified. This clone may be a read error of a much larger clone one base away. No conserved phenylalanine or tryptophan ends this CDR3, so it is likely a read error.

TCRdb passed the reads through MiXCR, listing each CDR3 protein once. The data contain 150,000 to 200,000 distinct CDR3 sequences, around an eighth of them seen just once; the ten biggest clones take up 27%. The CDR3 sequence is 14 residues long. Germline V gives CDR1 GTSNPN, CDR2 SVGIG (reference sequence). Trimming removed 2 bases from V and 2 bases from J, with 12 bases in between. Study-wide results and caveats: Individuals carrying CMV plus the relevant HLA were identified by cumulative frequency of public TCR beta families. Clonotypes of TCR beta that were HLA-C-restricted and CMV-specific dominated the ex vivo response.

The chain couples TRBV30 to TRBJ1-2, with D maybe TRBD1 (5 bases). Specimen: PBMCs. This clonotype was sampled from a human donor in good health (CMV status not recorded). Some clones in this sample may be carry-over from other donors' samples. The CDR3 protein is CAWSRTPQNYGYTV. For the CDR3, the DNA is TGTGCCTGGAGTCGGACACCGCAGAACTATGGCTACACCGTC.